These 22 T cell receptor beta chains were all obtained from the same sample, sequenced in a study of breast tumors, draining lymph nodes, adjacent tissues. TCRdb itself ran the multiplex PCR reads through MiXCR, one entry per CDR3 protein. The sample contains 55,000 to 75,000 distinct CDR3 sequences, around 43% of which appear only once. Specimen: breast tumor tissue. The receptors derive from a female donor with breast cancer. Some clones in this sample may be carry-over from other donors' samples.

This clonotype is medium-sized within its sample. The rearrangement joins TRBV20-1 to TRBJ2-1; TRBD2 might be the D (6 bases). Looked up from germline, CDR1 is DFQATT and CDR2 is SNEGSKA (reference sequence). V was pared by 1 base and J by 8 bases, with 21 bases between. The CDR3 is 16 amino acids. CDR3 amino acids: CSARGYIGLIVDEQFF. CDR3 in DNA: TGCAGTGCTAGAGGGTATATAGGACTAATCGTGGATGAGCAGTTCTTC.

This clonotype has only a few counts. The chain carries TRBV18 and TRBJ2-1, with D tentatively TRBD2 (5 bases). V was shortened by 4 bases and J by 6 bases, with 16 bases between the two germline ends. The CDR3 spans 15 residues. In germline, CDR1 is KGHSH, CDR2 LQKENI. In nucleotides, the CDR3 is TGTGCCAGCTCACAAACAGCGGACCGGGGCAATGAGCAGTTCTTC. This sequence encodes CASSQTADRGNEQFF.

This clonotype showed up many times. The J gene is TRBJ2-3, the V gene TRBV9; D possibly corresponds to TRBD2 (6 bases). This CDR3 is 16 amino acids long. In germline, CDR1 is SGDLS, CDR2 YYNGEE. The ends were cut back, 0 bases at V and 1 base at J, with 12 bases in the middle. The CDR3 protein is CASSVGGLTRTDTQYF. In DNA form, the CDR3 reads TGTGCCAGCAGCGTAGGGGGACTGACGCGCACAGATACGCAGTATTTT.

Of note for this clonotype: The limits of the CDR3 on the DNA are not certain, so only TCRdb's listed CDR3 is given. V gene TRBV13 combines with J gene TRBJ1-2; the table's TRBD1 call for D was not verified on the DNA. The CDR3 spans 20 amino acids, including both terminal residues. In germline, CDR1 is PRHDT, CDR2 FYEKMQ (reference sequence). CDR3: CASSFYICSARRGQGAGYTF.

In the case of this clonotype: One base away lies a much larger clone, so this may be a sequencing read error. The V call is TRBV3-1, the J call TRBJ2-7; D ambiguous. The CDR3 runs 15 residues. Trimming took 4 bases from V and 2 from J, leaving 15 bases between them. CDR1 is LGHDT, CDR2 YNNKEL, per germline (reference sequence). The CDR3 reads CASSRGYPNTYEQYF. CDR3 DNA sequence: TGTGCCAGCAGCCGAGGCTATCCTAACACCTACGAGCAGTACTTC.

In its sample, this clonotype is medium-sized. This chain links TRBV2 with TRBJ1-4, with a possible D match to TRBD1 (6 bases). Germline V gives CDR1 SNHLY, CDR2 FYNNEI. The V and J ends lost 7 bases and 3 bases respectively, with 12 bases between them. The CDR3 has 14 residues. The CDR3 nucleotides read TGTGCCAGCAAAGAGGGGGAGGCTAATGAAAAACTGTTTTTT. This translates into CASKEGEANEKLFF. Filled out from reference TRBV2 and TRBJ1-4, the complete variable domain reads EPEVTQTPSHQVTQMGQEVILRCVPISNHLYFYWYRQILGQKVEFLVSFYNNEISEKSEIFDDQFSVERPDGSNFTLKIRSTKLEDSAMYFCASKEGEANEKLFFGSGTQLSVL.

There are a few counts of this clonotype. The rearrangement uses TRBV4-1 and TRBJ2-4, with D tentatively TRBD1 (6 bases). V was clipped by 1 base and J by 6 bases, with 19 bases between them. The CDR3 has 17 residues. Germline CDR1 and CDR2: MGHRA and YSYEKL. CDR3 region: CASSQVQAIKGVNIQYF. The DNA for the CDR3 is TGCGCCAGCAGCCAAGTACAAGCCATAAAGGGGGTAAACATTCAGTACTTC.

At least ten counts were recorded for this clonotype. This chain uses TRBV28 with TRBJ2-2; D perhaps matches TRBD1 (5 bases). The germline V gene has CDR1 MDHEN and CDR2 SYDVKM. V lost 5 bases to trimming and J lost 7 bases, with 17 bases between them. The CDR3 sequence is 15 residues long. CDR3 sequence (DNA): TGTGCCAGCAGTGATCCGAAGATCACAGGCGGGGAGCTGTTTTTT. Protein sequence: CASSDPKITGGELFF.

This clonotype appeared many times. The V call is TRBV2, the J call TRBJ2-3, with D possibly being TRBD1 or TRBD2 (6 bases each). V lost 8 bases and J lost 3, with 18 bases in between. Looked up from germline, CDR1 is SNHLY and CDR2 is FYNNEI. This CDR3 has 15 residues. The DNA for the CDR3 is TGTGCCAGCCGGGAAGGGGGGCAGGGAACAGATACGCAGTATTTT. Translation: CASREGGQGTDTQYF.

This clonotype was observed at least ten times. V gene TRBV9 combines with J gene TRBJ2-7; 7 positions match TRBD2. CDR1 is SGDLS and CDR2 is YYNGEE in the germline V gene. The CDR3 is 14 residues long. J lost 7 bases, V lost 4 bases, and 11 bases had no gene match. The CDR3 sequence is CASSPSGTLREQYF. For the CDR3, the DNA is TGTGCCAGCAGCCCTAGCGGTACCCTCCGGGAGCAGTACTTC.

This clonotype has at least ten counts. The chain links TRBV6-6 to TRBJ2-5; D tentatively fits TRBD1 or TRBD2 (5 bases each). CDR3 length: 14 residues. Per the germline V gene, CDR1 is MNHNY and CDR2 is SVGAGI (reference sequence). V lost 2 bases and J 5 bases, leaving 12 bases between the germline ends. CDR3 coding DNA: TGTGCCAGCAGTTACCGGGACCCCTTGGAGACCCAGTACTTC. Its translation is CASSYRDPLETQYF.

This clonotype showed up just a few times. This chain links TRBV28 with TRBJ2-7, with D possibly matching TRBD1 (6 bases). This CDR3 region has 14 residues. V lost 6 bases, J lost 1 base, and 13 bases lay in between. Germline CDR1 reads MDHEN; CDR2 reads SYDVKM. CDR3 in DNA: TGTGCCAGCAGCTCAGGACAGCATTCCTACGAGCAGTACTTC. It is translated as CASSSGQHSYEQYF.

This clonotype was found many times. At one boundary the junction diverges from the germline segment, which might be a read error. This chain joins TRBV20-1 and TRBJ2-1; D is possibly TRBD2 (6 bases). The V gene's germline CDR1 is DFQATT and CDR2 SNEGSKA (reference sequence). There are 14 residues in the CDR3. The CDR3 sequence: CRARRDGDYNEQFF. CDR3 coding DNA: TGCAGGGCTAGGCGGGACGGAGACTACAATGAGCAGTTCTTC.

This clonotype was counted many times. The genes are TRBV7-8 and TRBJ1-2, with TRBD1 as a possible D gene (5 bases). CDR3 size: 15 residues. The germline V and J ends were trimmed by 1 base and 7 bases, with 16 bases remaining between them. CDR1 is SGHVS and CDR2 is FQNEAQ in the germline V gene. The CDR3 sequence: CASSLGIGEAFGYTF. The DNA for the CDR3 is TGTGCCAGCAGCTTAGGTATAGGGGAAGCCTTTGGCTACACCTTC. Supplemented by reference TRBV7-8 and TRBJ1-2, the full variable domain reads GAGVSQSPRYKVAKRGQDVALRCDPISGHVSLFWYQQALGQGPEFLTYFQNEAQLDKSGLPSDRFFAERPEGSVSTLKIQRTQQEDSAVYLCASSLGIGEAFGYTFGSGTRLTVV.

The rearrangement uses TRBV29-1 and TRBJ1-4; 10 bases match TRBD1. V gave up 8 bases and J gave up 0 bases; unmatched junction bases: 6. The CDR3 sequence is 15 residues long. Germline V gives CDR1 SQVTM, CDR2 ANQGSEA. CDR3 sequence (DNA): TGCAGCTTAGGGACAGGGGTCCCAACTAATGAAAAACTGTTTTTT. This codes for CSLGTGVPTNEKLFF. Drawing the rest from reference TRBV29-1 and TRBJ1-4, the complete variable domain is SAVISQKPSRDICQRGTSLTIQCQVDSQVTMMFWYRQQPGQSLTLIATANQGSEATYESGFVIDKFPISRPNLTFSTLTVSNMSPEDSSIYLCSLGTGVPTNEKLFFGSGTQLSVL.

V usage is TRBV6-5 and J usage is TRBJ1-1, with a tentative D call TRBD1 (5 bases). The CDR3 extends over 15 amino acids. With 0 bases removed from V and 8 bases from J, the gap between germline ends came to 16 bases. Germline CDR1 reads MNHEY; CDR2 reads SVGAGI. CDR3 region: CASSYSREARSEAFF. DNA of the CDR3: TGTGCCAGCAGTTACTCCAGGGAGGCCCGCTCGGAAGCTTTCTTT.

The gene calls are TRBV5-1 and TRBJ2-1, with 13 bases that match TRBD2. The CDR3 is made up of 17 amino acids. V shed 4 bases, J shed 8 bases, and the junction held 12 bases outside the gene matches. Germline-derived CDR1 and CDR2 are SGHRS and YFSETQ. CDR3 protein: CASSETAIGLAGDEQFF. The CDR3 DNA follows: TGCGCCAGCAGCGAGACTGCAATTGGACTAGCGGGAGATGAGCAGTTCTTC.

The chain links TRBV29-1 to TRBJ1-4; 10 bases are shared with TRBD1. The CDR3 is 15 residues long. V was clipped by 6 bases and J by 0 bases; unmatched bases: 4. Germline V gives CDR1 SQVTM, CDR2 ANQGSEA. The CDR3 DNA reads TGCAGCGTAGGGACAGGGGTCCCAACTAATGAAAAACTGTTTTTT. It is translated as CSVGTGVPTNEKLFF.

The J gene is TRBJ1-1, the V gene TRBV5-5; 9 bases agree with TRBD1. Germline V gives CDR1 SGHKS, CDR2 YYEKEE (reference sequence). V shed 5 bases, J shed 10 bases, and the junction held 12 bases outside the gene matches. This CDR3 has 14 amino acids. DNA of the CDR3: TGTGCCAGCAGGAAAACAGGGGGCTTTATCTCAGCTTTCTTT. Amino acid sequence: CASRKTGGFISAFF.

The chain carries TRBV9 and TRBJ2-2; the D call may be TRBD1 or TRBD2 (6 bases each). The CDR3 length is 14 residues. The V gene lost 9 bases and the J gene lost 4 bases, with 16 bases spanning the gap. Germline V CDR1 and CDR2: SGDLS, YYNGEE. CDR3 in DNA: TGTGCCAACAAGGGGGGTACGAGCACCGGGGAGCTGTTTTTT. This gives the protein CANKGGTSTGELFF.

About this clonotype: Because the CDR3 is missing its conserved closing phenylalanine or tryptophan, this is likely a read error. This sequence joins TRBV4-1 and TRBJ2-5; TRBD2 matches 12 bases. Looked up from germline, CDR1 is MGHRA and CDR2 is YSYEKL. The CDR3 has 15 residues. The V gene end was trimmed by 8 bases and the J gene end by 5 bases; junction bases not matched to a gene: 9. The CDR3 loop reads CASSGLAGFWETQYS. CDR3 DNA: TGCGCCAGCTCCGGACTAGCGGGGTTCTGGGAGACCCAGTACTCC.

This clonotype was seen ten or more times. The chain couples TRBV30 to TRBJ1-6, with D possibly being TRBD1 (5 bases). The CDR3 extends over 13 amino acids. Germline CDR1 reads GTSNPN; CDR2 reads SVGIG (reference sequence). The CDR3 region has the DNA TGTGCTGGCCGAGGGGACCATAATTCACCCCTCCACTTT. Its protein product is CAGRGDHNSPLHF.